This TCR beta chain came from a study of blood T cell repertoires in COVID-19. The germline V gene has CDR1 LGHNA and CDR2 YSLEER. This CDR3 spans 17 amino acids. V was trimmed by 0 bases and J by 5 bases, leaving 18 bases between them. Sequencing was performed with immunoSEQ multiplex PCR; in TCRdb, only in-frame clones are kept and a portion is missing. The table has 200,000 to 250,000 clones, 75% to 90% seen once; the top ten hold roughly 2.5%. Material for sequencing was peripheral blood. The chain employs TRBV4-3 and TRBJ2-3; D is possibly TRBD2 (6 bases). The TCR originated in a man aged 25 to 45 with COVID-19, enrolled during active disease. The CDR3 protein is CASSQDDYRGIGDTQYF. CDR3 coding DNA: TGCGCCAGCAGCCAAGATGACTACCGGGGGATAGGAGATACGCAGTATTTT.